This T cell receptor beta chain was identified during a study of stem cell transplantation in POMP-related autoinflammatory disease. Study at large: The study hypothesized thymoproteasome defects skew the TRB repertoire via impaired CD8+ selection. Whole-study findings and limits: A trend toward lower repertoire diversity and greater clonality appeared in every analyzed T-cell subset of PRAID patients. Fewer unique TRB V-J gene pairings were identified in patients with PRAID.

Concerning this clone itself: The antigen is undetermined.

The data were produced by immunoSEQ multiplex PCR, yet TCRdb's version contains in-frame clones alone and is incomplete. The sample records about 26,000 clones, about 81% being singletons. In germline, CDR1 is SEHNR, CDR2 FQNEAQ (reference sequence). The CDR3 consists of 14 residues. J was trimmed by 0 bases and V by 6 bases; bases with no gene match: 5. The V gene is TRBV7-9, the J gene TRBJ2-7, with 7 bases identical to TRBD1. This material consisted of CD4+ T cells from PBMCs, taken before stem cell transplantation. The clonotype originates from a human donor with POMP-related autoinflammation and immune dysregulation (PRAID). CDR3 residues: CASSVDRSSYEQYF. The CDR3 bases are TGTGCCAGCAGTGTGGACAGGAGCTCCTACGAGCAGTACTTC. Complete variable domain (other parts from reference TRBV7-9 and TRBJ2-7): DTGVSQNPRHKITKRGQNVTFRCDPISEHNRLYWYRQTLGQGPEFLTYFQNEAQLEKSRLLSDRFSAERPKGSFSTLEIQRTEQGDSAMYLCASSVDRSSYEQYFGPGTRLTVT.